The 6 T cell receptor beta chains below come from one sample, sequenced in a study of blood T cell repertoires in COVID-19. The assay was immunoSEQ multiplex PCR, and TCRdb's table has in-frame clones only and misses some. The sample lists 250,000 to 300,000 clones; around nine tenths were seen once. Sequencing input: peripheral blood. These receptors came from a woman aged 70-85 years with COVID-19, enrolled during active disease.

This chain uses TRBV9 with TRBJ1-1; no clear D. The CDR3 totals 14 residues. The V end lost 4 bases, the J end lost 4 bases, and 14 bases lay between the germline ends. Per the germline V gene, CDR1 is SGDLS and CDR2 is YYNGEE. Here the CDR3 reads CASSPQPGVTEAFF. The CDR3 nucleotides are TGTGCCAGCAGCCCCCAGCCGGGAGTCACTGAAGCTTTCTTT.

V usage is TRBV29-1 and J usage is TRBJ2-1, with TRBD2 matching 9 bases. Trimming removed 6 bases from V and 2 bases from J; junction bases left unmatched: 5. Germline V gene lookup returns CDR1 SQVTM and CDR2 ANQGSEA. This CDR3 region has 14 residues. The CDR3 sequence is CSVIAGVTYNEQFF. Written as DNA, the CDR3 is TGCAGCGTAATAGCGGGAGTAACCTACAATGAGCAGTTCTTC.

J is TRBJ2-1 and V is TRBV9, with D possibly matching TRBD2 (6 bases). CDR1 SGDLS and CDR2 YYNGEE come from the germline V gene. The V gene lost 2 bases and the J gene lost 3 bases, with 9 bases spanning the gap. The CDR3 runs 14 residues. The CDR3 loop reads CASSVSGLYNEQFF. Here the CDR3 DNA reads TGTGCCAGCAGCGTCAGCGGGCTCTACAATGAGCAGTTCTTC.

V gene TRBV2 combines with J gene TRBJ1-5; D unclear. The CDR3 runs 14 residues. V was cut by 3 bases and J by 0 bases, with 6 bases left in between. The germline V gene encodes CDR1 SNHLY and CDR2 FYNNEI. The CDR3 nucleotides read TGTGCCAGCAGTGATCTATATAGCAATCAGCCCCAGCATTTT. It codes for CASSDLYSNQPQHF.

The V gene is TRBV28, the J gene TRBJ1-1, with 9 positions matching TRBD1. Looked up from germline, CDR1 is MDHEN and CDR2 is SYDVKM. V was pared by 5 bases and J by 13 bases, with 20 bases of the junction left unmatched. The CDR3 has 16 residues. The DNA of the CDR3 is TGTGCCAGCAGTCCCCAACCCGGGACAGGGTTTGAGTCGGGTTTCTTT. Amino acid sequence: CASSPQPGTGFESGFF.

The rearrangement uses TRBV6-2 or TRBV6-3 and TRBJ2-2, with TRBD2 matching 7 bases. CDR1 MNHEY and CDR2 SVGEGT come from the germline V gene. The CDR3 runs 15 residues. V lost 6 bases, J lost 0 bases, and 4 bases stayed unmatched. This CDR3 reads CASSLTSANTGELFF. CDR3 sequence (DNA): TGTGCCAGCAGCCTTACTAGCGCGAACACCGGGGAGCTGTTTTTT.